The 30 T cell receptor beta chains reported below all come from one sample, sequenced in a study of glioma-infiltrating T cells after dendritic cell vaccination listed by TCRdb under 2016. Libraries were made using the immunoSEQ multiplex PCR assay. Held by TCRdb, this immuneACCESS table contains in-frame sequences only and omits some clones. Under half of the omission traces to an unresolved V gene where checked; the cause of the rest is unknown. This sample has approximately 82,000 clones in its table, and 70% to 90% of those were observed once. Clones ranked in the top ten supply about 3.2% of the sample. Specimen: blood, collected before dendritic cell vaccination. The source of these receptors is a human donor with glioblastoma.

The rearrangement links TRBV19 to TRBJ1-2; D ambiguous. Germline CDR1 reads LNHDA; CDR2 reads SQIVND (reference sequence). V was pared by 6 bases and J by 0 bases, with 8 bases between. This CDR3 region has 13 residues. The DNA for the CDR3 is TGTGCCAGTAGCCACAGCTCTAACTATGGCTACACCTTC. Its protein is CASSHSSNYGYTF. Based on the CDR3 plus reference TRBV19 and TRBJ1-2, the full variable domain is DGGITQSPKYLFRKEGQNVTLSCEQNLNHDAMYWYRQDPGQGLRLIYYSQIVNDFQKGDIAEGYSVSREKKESFPLTVTSAQKNPTAFYLCASSHSSNYGYTFGSGTRLTVV.

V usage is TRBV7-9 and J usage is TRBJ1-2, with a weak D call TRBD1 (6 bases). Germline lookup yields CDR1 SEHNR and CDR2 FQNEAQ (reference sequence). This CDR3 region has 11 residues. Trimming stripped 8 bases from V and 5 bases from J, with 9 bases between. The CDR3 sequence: CASGTNYGYTF. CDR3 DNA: TGTGCCAGCGGGACAAATTATGGCTACACCTTC. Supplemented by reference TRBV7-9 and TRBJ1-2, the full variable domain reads DTGVSQNPRHKITKRGQNVTFRCDPISEHNRLYWYRQTLGQGPEFLTYFQNEAQLEKSRLLSDRFSAERPKGSFSTLEIQRTEQGDSAMYLCASGTNYGYTFGSGTRLTVV.

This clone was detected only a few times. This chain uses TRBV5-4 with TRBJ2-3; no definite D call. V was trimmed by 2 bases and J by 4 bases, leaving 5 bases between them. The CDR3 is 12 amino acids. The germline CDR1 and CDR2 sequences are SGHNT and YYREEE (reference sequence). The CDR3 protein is CASSFEADTQYF. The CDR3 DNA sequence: TGTGCCAGCAGCTTCGAGGCAGATACGCAGTATTTT. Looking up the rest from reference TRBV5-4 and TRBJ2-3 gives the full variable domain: ETGVTQSPTHLIKTRGQQVTLRCSSQSGHNTVSWYQQALGQGPQFIFQYYREEENGRGNFPPRFSGLQFPNYSSELNVNALELDDSALYLCASSFEADTQYFGPGTRLTVL.

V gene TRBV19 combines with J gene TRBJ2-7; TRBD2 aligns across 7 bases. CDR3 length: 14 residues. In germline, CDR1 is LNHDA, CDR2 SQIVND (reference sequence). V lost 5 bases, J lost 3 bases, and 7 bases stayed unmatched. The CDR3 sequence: CASSAPGLIYEQYF. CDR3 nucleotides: TGTGCCAGTAGTGCTCCGGGACTAATCTACGAGCAGTACTTC.

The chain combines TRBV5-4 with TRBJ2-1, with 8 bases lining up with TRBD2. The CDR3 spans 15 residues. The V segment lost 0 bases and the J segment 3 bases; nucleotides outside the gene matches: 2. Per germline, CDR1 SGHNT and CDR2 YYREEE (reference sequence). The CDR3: CASSLAGGGYNEQFF. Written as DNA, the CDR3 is TGTGCCAGCAGCTTGGCCGGGGGGGGCTACAATGAGCAGTTCTTC.

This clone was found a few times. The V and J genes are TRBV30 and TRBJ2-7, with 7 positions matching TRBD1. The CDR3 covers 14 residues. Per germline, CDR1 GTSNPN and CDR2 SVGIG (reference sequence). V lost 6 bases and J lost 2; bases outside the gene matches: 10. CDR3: CACLRQGSPYEQYF. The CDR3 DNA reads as TGTGCCTGCCTACGACAGGGCTCCCCCTACGAGCAGTACTTC.

Here the CDR3 DNA reads TGTGCCAGCAGCTTCCCGTCCGGGACTAGCGGGGGAGTAAGCTCCTACAATGAGCAGTTCTTC. As protein: CASSFPSGTSGGVSSYNEQFF. V usage is TRBV7-3 and J usage is TRBJ2-1; TRBD2 aligns across 14 bases. The trim removed 3 bases at V and 0 bases at J, leaving 13 bases unmatched. This CDR3 has 21 residues. The germline V gene has CDR1 SGHTA and CDR2 FQGTGA.

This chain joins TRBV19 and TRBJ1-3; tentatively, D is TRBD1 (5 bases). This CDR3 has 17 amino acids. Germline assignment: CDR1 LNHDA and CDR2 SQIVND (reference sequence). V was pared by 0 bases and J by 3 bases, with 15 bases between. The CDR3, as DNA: TGTGCCAGTAGTATAGACCCCGACAGAGTTGGTGGAAACACCATATATTTT. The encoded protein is CASSIDPDRVGGNTIYF.

The CDR3 nucleotides read TGTGCCACCAGCAGAGACGTTATAGGTGGACAGGGGGCAAGTGAGCAGTTCTTC. It codes for CATSRDVIGGQGASEQFF. The rearrangement joins TRBV15 to TRBJ2-1, with 11 bases identical to TRBD1. This CDR3 spans 18 amino acids. CDR1 is LNHNV and CDR2 is YYDKDF in the germline V gene (reference sequence). Unmatched junction bases numbered 13, after V lost 0 bases and J lost 9 bases.

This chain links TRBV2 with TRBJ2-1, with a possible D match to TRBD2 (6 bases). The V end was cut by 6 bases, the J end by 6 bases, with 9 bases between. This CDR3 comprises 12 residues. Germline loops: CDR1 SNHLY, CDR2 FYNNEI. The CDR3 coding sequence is TGTGCCAGCAGAGTTAGCGGCAATGAGCAGTTCTTC. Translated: CASRVSGNEQFF. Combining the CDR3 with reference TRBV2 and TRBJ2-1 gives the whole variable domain EPEVTQTPSHQVTQMGQEVILRCVPISNHLYFYWYRQILGQKVEFLVSFYNNEISEKSEIFDDQFSVERPDGSNFTLKIRSTKLEDSAMYFCASRVSGNEQFFGPGTRLTVL.

CDR3 region: CAISYTGTGASMQYF. CDR3 bases: TGTGCCATCAGTTATACCGGGACAGGGGCCTCGATGCAGTACTTC. This rearrangement joins TRBV10-3 to TRBJ2-7, with TRBD1 matching over 10 bases. The germline CDR1 and CDR2 sequences are ENHRY and SYGVKD. The CDR3 extends over 15 amino acids. V was clipped by 5 bases and J by 9 bases; unmatched bases: 13.

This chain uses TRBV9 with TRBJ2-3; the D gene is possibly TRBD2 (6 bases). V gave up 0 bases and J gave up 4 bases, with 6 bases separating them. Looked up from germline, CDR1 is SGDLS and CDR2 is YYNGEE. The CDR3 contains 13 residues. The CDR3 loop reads CASSVGGADTQYF. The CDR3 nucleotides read TGTGCCAGCAGCGTAGGGGGGGCAGATACGCAGTATTTT.

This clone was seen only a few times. This CDR3 reads CASKFQGAVRTEAFF. CDR3 coding DNA: TGTGCCAGTAAGTTTCAGGGGGCCGTGAGGACTGAAGCTTTCTTT. The chain uses TRBV19 and TRBJ1-1, with 8 bases lining up with TRBD1. After removal of 7 bases from V and 5 bases from J, the junction contained 12 bases not matched to a gene. The CDR3 sequence is 15 residues long. CDR1 is LNHDA and CDR2 is SQIVND in the germline V gene (reference sequence).

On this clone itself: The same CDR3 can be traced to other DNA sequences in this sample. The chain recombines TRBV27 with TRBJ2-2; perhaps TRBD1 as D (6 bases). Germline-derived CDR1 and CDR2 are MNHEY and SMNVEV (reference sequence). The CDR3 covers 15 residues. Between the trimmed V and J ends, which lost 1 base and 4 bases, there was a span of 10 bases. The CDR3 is CASSLLVTGTGELFF. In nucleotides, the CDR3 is TGTGCCAGCAGTTTATTAGTGACAGGCACCGGGGAGCTGTTTTTT.

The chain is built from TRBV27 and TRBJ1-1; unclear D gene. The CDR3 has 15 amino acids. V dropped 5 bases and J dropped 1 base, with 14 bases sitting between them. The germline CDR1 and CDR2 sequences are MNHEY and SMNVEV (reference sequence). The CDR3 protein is CASSSDTSSNTEAFF. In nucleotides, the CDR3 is TGTGCCAGCAGTAGTGACACGAGCTCGAACACTGAAGCTTTCTTT.

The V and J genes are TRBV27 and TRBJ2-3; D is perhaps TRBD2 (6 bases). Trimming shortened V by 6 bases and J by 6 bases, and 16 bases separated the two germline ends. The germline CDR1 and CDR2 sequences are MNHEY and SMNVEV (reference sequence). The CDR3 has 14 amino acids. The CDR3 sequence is CASREFPAGDTQYF. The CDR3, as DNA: TGTGCCAGCAGGGAATTCCCCGCGGGGGATACGCAGTATTTT.

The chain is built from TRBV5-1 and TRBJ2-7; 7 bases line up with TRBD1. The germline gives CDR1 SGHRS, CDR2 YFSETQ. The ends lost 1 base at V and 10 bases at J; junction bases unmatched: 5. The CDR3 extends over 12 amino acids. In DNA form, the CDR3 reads TGCGCCAGCAGCTTGCCAGGGGGTGGTCAGTACTTC. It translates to CASSLPGGGQYF.

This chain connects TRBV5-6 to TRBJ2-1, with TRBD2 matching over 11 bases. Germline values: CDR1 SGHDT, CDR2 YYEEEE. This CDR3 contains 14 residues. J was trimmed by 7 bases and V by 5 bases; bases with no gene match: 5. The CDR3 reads CASSRLAGNNEQFF. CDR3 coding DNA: TGTGCCAGCAGTCGACTAGCGGGGAATAATGAGCAGTTCTTC.

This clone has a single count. CDR3 DNA: TGCGCCAGCAGCTCTCGGACAGGGACAAACACTGAAGCTTTCTTT. It specifies CASSSRTGTNTEAFF. The V and J genes are TRBV5-1 and TRBJ1-1; 8 bases fit TRBD1. Germline CDR1 and CDR2: SGHRS and YFSETQ. This CDR3 region has 15 residues. Unmatched junction bases numbered 6, after V lost 3 bases and J lost 2 bases.

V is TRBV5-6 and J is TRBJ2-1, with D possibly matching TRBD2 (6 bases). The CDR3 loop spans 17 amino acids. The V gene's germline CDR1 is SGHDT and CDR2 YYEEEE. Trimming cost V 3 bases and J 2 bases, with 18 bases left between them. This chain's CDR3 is CASSSLGGSGPYNEQFF. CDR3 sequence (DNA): TGTGCCAGCAGCTCCCTTGGGGGTAGCGGACCCTACAATGAGCAGTTCTTC.

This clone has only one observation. The DNA for the CDR3 is TGTGCCAGCTCTCAACCAACAGGGGGGAAGGAAAAACTGTTTTTT. It specifies CASSQPTGGKEKLFF. This rearrangement joins TRBV18 to TRBJ1-4, with 8 bases that match TRBD1. The J segment lost 8 bases and the V segment lost 6 bases, leaving 11 bases of the junction unmatched. The CDR3 length is 15 residues. Germline assignment: CDR1 KGHSH and CDR2 LQKENI. The variable domain in full, with the rest retrieved from reference TRBV18 and TRBJ1-4, is NAGVMQNPRHLVRRRGQEARLRCSPMKGHSHVYWYRQLPEEGLKFMVYLQKENIIDESGMPKERFSAEFPKEGPSILRIQQVVRGDSAAYFCASSQPTGGKEKLFFGSGTQLSVL.

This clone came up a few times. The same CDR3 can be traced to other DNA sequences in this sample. CDR3 sequence reads: CASSEGSDRGLHSPLHF. The CDR3 coding sequence is TGTGCCAGCAGTGAAGGCTCGGACAGGGGGCTCCATTCACCCCTCCACTTT. V is TRBV2 and J is TRBJ1-6, with 11 bases lining up with TRBD1. Germline V lookup: CDR1 SNHLY, CDR2 FYNNEI. The ends lost 1 base at V and 8 bases at J; junction bases unmatched: 7. This CDR3 is built from 17 residues.

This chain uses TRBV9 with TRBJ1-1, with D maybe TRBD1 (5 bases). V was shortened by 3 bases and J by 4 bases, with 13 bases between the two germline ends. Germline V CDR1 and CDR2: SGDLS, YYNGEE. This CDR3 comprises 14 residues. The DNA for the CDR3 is TGTGCCAGCAGCGCGCAGGGCGGGGGCACTGAAGCTTTCTTT. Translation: CASSAQGGGTEAFF. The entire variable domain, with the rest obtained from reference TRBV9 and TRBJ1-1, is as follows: DSGVTQTPKHLITATGQRVTLRCSPRSGDLSVYWYQQSLDQGLQFLIQYYNGEERAKGNILERFSAQQFPDLHSELNLSSLELGDSALYFCASSAQGGGTEAFFGQGTRLTVV.

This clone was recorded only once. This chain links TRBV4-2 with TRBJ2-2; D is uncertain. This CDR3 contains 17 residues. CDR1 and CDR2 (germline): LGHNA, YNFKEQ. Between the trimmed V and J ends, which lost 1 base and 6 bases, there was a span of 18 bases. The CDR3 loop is CASSQAPPGEGSGELFF. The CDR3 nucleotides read TGTGCCAGCAGCCAAGCACCTCCTGGAGAAGGATCCGGGGAGCTGTTTTTT.

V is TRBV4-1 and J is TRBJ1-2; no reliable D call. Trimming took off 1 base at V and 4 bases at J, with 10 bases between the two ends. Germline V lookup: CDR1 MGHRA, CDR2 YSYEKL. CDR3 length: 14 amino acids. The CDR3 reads CASSQVTQSYGYTF. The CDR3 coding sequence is TGCGCCAGCAGCCAAGTCACGCAGTCCTATGGCTACACCTTC.

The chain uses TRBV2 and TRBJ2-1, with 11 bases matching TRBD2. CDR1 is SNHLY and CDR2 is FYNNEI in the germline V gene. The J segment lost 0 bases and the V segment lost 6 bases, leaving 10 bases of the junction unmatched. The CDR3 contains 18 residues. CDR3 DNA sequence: TGTGCCAGCAGGGACGGGACTAGCGGAGGGAGCTCCTACAATGAGCAGTTCTTC. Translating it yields CASRDGTSGGSSYNEQFF.

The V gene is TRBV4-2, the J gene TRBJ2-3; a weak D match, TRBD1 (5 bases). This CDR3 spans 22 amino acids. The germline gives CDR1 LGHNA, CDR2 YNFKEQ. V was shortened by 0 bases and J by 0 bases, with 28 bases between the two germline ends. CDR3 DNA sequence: TGTGCCAGCAGCCAAGATCATATCCCCCTCACGACAGACCGACATAGCACAGATACGCAGTATTTT. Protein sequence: CASSQDHIPLTTDRHSTDTQYF.

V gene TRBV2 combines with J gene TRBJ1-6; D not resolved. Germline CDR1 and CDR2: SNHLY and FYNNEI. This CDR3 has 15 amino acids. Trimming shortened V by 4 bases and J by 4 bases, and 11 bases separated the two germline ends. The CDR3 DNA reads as TGTGCCAGCAGTGTTAGCAGGACTTATAATTCACCCCTCCACTTT. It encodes CASSVSRTYNSPLHF.

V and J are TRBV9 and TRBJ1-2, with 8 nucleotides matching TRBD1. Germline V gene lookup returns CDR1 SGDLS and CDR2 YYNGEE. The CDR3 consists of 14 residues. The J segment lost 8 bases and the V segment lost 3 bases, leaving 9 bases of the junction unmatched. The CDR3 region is CASSAGQGNDGYTF. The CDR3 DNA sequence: TGTGCCAGCAGCGCCGGACAGGGCAATGACGGCTACACCTTC.

CDR3: CASQETGGLNSPLHF. For the CDR3, the DNA is TGTGCCAGCCAGGAGACAGGGGGCTTGAATTCACCCCTCCACTTT. The chain combines TRBV19 with TRBJ1-6, with 10 bases aligning to TRBD1. V gave up 9 bases and J gave up 7 bases; unmatched junction bases: 9. Per germline, CDR1 LNHDA and CDR2 SQIVND (reference sequence). CDR3 length: 15 residues. Looking up the rest from reference TRBV19 and TRBJ1-6 gives the full variable domain: DGGITQSPKYLFRKEGQNVTLSCEQNLNHDAMYWYRQDPGQGLRLIYYSQIVNDFQKGDIAEGYSVSREKKESFPLTVTSAQKNPTAFYLCASQETGGLNSPLHFGNGTRLTVT.